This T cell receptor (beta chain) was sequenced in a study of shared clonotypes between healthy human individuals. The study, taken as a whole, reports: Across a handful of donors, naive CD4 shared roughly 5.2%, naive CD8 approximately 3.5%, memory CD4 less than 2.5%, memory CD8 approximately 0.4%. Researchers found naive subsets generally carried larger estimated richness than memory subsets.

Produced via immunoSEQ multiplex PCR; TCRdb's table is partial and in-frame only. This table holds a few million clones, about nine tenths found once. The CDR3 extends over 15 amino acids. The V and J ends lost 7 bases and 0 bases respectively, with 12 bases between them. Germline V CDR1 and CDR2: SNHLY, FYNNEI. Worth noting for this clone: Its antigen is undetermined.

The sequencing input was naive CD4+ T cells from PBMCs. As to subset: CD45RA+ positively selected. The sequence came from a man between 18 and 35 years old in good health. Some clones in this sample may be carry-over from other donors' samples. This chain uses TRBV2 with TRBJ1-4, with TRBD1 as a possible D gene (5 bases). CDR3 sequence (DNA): TGTGCCAGCAAAAAAACAGGAGCAACTAATGAAAAACTGTTTTTT. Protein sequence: CASKKTGATNEKLFF.